This T cell receptor beta chain stems from a study of cytomegalovirus exposure and HLA in healthy donors. General study points: Later analysis identified a missense DCLRE1C variant that was linked to TCR beta V- and J-gene trimming. Sequencing had likely introduced a cluster of highly shared sequence variants as an artifact.

It was with 60 Vbeta and 13 Jbeta primers that the PCR ran. Sequencing was performed with immunoSEQ multiplex PCR; in TCRdb, only in-frame clones are kept and a portion is missing. In the table there are 210,000 or so clones, less than 85% of which are singletons. Germline CDR1 is WSHSY and CDR2 is SAAADI. The CDR3 extends over 14 amino acids. V gave up 6 bases and J gave up 11 bases, with 22 bases separating them. To note about this clone: As yet, its antigen is unknown.

The sequenced sample consisted of PBMCs. The receptor's source is a man younger than 35 in good health and CMV-seronegative. The chain joins TRBV10-2 to TRBJ2-5; TRBD2 might be the D (5 bases). DNA of the CDR3: TGCGCCAGCAGGGTACAAGGTGGGGTCGGGGAGCAGTACTTC. This codes for CASRVQGGVGEQYF.